The 29 T cell receptor beta chains below all came from one sample that was sequenced in a study of T cell changes during pregnancy in multiple sclerosis. Libraries were prepared by immunoSEQ multiplex PCR; TCRdb keeps only in-frame clonotypes and omits some of them. The table lists some 95,000 clones, approximately 92% of them singletons. Sequenced material: peripheral blood, taken in the first trimester of pregnancy. Receptors originate from a female donor with multiple sclerosis, enrolled in a pregnancy study.

This chain links TRBV18 with TRBJ2-7, with TRBD1 identical over 7 bases. Looked up from germline, CDR1 is KGHSH and CDR2 is LQKENI. CDR3 length: 14 residues. Germline trimming cut 3 bases from V and 2 bases from J; bases unmatched to any gene: 4. CDR3 DNA: TGTGCCAGCTCACCCCGACAGGGTGCCTACGAGCAGTACTTC. Amino acid sequence: CASSPRQGAYEQYF.

The V and J genes are TRBV28 and TRBJ2-7; 8 nucleotides line up with TRBD2. The CDR3 is made up of 16 amino acids. Germline V CDR1 and CDR2: MDHEN, SYDVKM. Unmatched junction bases numbered 10, after V lost 6 bases and J lost 0 bases. Written as DNA, the CDR3 is TGTGCCAGCAGCCTCCTAAAGCGGGGGAGCTCCTACGAGCAGTACTTC. Its protein product is CASSLLKRGSSYEQYF.

This chain joins TRBV28 and TRBJ2-2; possible D gene TRBD1, 9 bases. Trimming removed 10 bases at V and 3 bases at J, with 30 bases between. CDR3 size: 19 residues. Germline CDR1 reads MDHEN; CDR2 reads SYDVKM. The CDR3 nucleotides read TGTGCCAACAGGGGGCCCAAGCGGGAGTTGGGAATTTACACCGGGGAGCTGTTTTTT. Protein sequence: CANRGPKRELGIYTGELFF.

This chain connects TRBV18 to TRBJ1-3; a possible D gene is TRBD1 (5 bases). The CDR3 has 16 amino acids. Trimming left V 6 bases short and J 0 bases short, with 15 bases between. Looked up from germline, CDR1 is KGHSH and CDR2 is LQKENI. CDR3 loop: CASSLLTGGSGNTIYF. In DNA form, the CDR3 reads TGTGCCAGCTCCCTCCTCACGGGGGGCTCTGGAAACACCATATATTTT.

Only one count was recorded for this clone. This rearrangement joins TRBV19 to TRBJ2-3; the D gene is possibly TRBD1 (5 bases). Germline V CDR1 and CDR2: LNHDA, SQIVND (reference sequence). The CDR3 totals 14 residues. The ends were cut back, 3 bases at V and 4 bases at J, with 11 bases in the middle. CDR3 protein: CASSMGLQSDTQYF. CDR3 DNA sequence: TGTGCCAGTAGTATGGGGCTGCAATCAGATACGCAGTATTTT.

This clone was picked up a small number of times. The chain joins TRBV28 to TRBJ1-1, with 7 bases that match TRBD1. The CDR3 covers 14 residues. Germline CDR1 reads MDHEN; CDR2 reads SYDVKM. Trimming took 5 bases from V and 1 from J; bases not matched to a gene: 4. In DNA, the CDR3 is TGTGCCAGCAGTCGGACAGGCGGGAACACTGAAGCTTTCTTT. It codes for CASSRTGGNTEAFF.

The V and J genes are TRBV14 and TRBJ2-1; D is undetermined. Germline CDR1 SGHDN, CDR2 FVKESK. There are 13 residues in the CDR3. Trimming removed 2 bases at V and 4 bases at J, with 6 bases between. Written as DNA, the CDR3 is TGTGCCAGCAGCCAATGGCAGTACAATGAGCAGTTCTTC. Protein: CASSQWQYNEQFF. The full variable domain, in which reference TRBV14 and TRBJ2-1 provide the parts outside the CDR3, is EAGVTQFPSHSVIEKGQTVTLRCDPISGHDNLYWYRRVMGKEIKFLLHFVKESKQDESGMPNNRFLAERTGGTYSTLKVQPAELEDSGVYFCASSQWQYNEQFFGPGTRLTVL.

The V gene is TRBV7-2, the J gene TRBJ2-5; 8 bases are a match to TRBD1. The CDR3 runs 15 residues. V trimming: 7 bases; J trimming: 2 bases; junction bases outside the gene matches: 9. Per the germline V gene, CDR1 is SGHTA and CDR2 is FQGNSA. In nucleotides, the CDR3 is TGTGCCAGCACCCCACAGGGGGTATGGCAAGAGACCCAGTACTTC. This translates into CASTPQGVWQETQYF.

The chain combines TRBV6-5 with TRBJ1-1, with a weak D call TRBD1 (5 bases). Trimming shortened V by 2 bases and J by 1 base, and 14 bases separated the two germline ends. Germline lookup yields CDR1 MNHEY and CDR2 SVGAGI. The CDR3 sequence is 16 residues long. CDR3 sequence: CASSYDKGSGNTEAFF. The CDR3 nucleotides read TGTGCCAGCAGTTACGATAAGGGGTCGGGGAACACTGAAGCTTTCTTT.

The V gene is TRBV5-1, the J gene TRBJ2-1, with a tentative D call TRBD2 (5 bases). The CDR3 has 11 residues. Germline CDR1 SGHRS, CDR2 YFSETQ. The V end was cut by 7 bases, the J end by 6 bases, with 8 bases between. For the CDR3, the DNA is TGCGCCAGCGGGAGCGTCAATGAGCAGTTCTTC. This sequence encodes CASGSVNEQFF.

V is TRBV28 and J is TRBJ2-1, with 10 nucleotides matching TRBD2. This CDR3 comprises 16 residues. Germline CDR1 and CDR2: MDHEN and SYDVKM. The junction had 6 bases not matched to a gene; V was cut back by 5 bases and J by 2 bases. CDR3 sequence (DNA): TGTGCCAGCAGTCTCTATCTAGCGGGGGCCTACAATGAGCAGTTCTTC. This gives the protein CASSLYLAGAYNEQFF.

This clone was recorded once. V is TRBV29-1 and J is TRBJ2-6; no clear D gene. This CDR3 has 12 residues. Per germline, CDR1 SQVTM and CDR2 ANQGSEA. V was cut by 7 bases and J by 2 bases, with 6 bases left in between. The CDR3 is CSAEAGANVLTF. The CDR3 coding sequence is TGCAGCGCAGAGGCTGGGGCCAACGTCCTGACTTTC.

The chain is built from TRBV4-1 and TRBJ1-2, with 7 bases that match TRBD1. The V gene end was trimmed by 1 base and the J gene end by 1 base; junction bases not matched to a gene: 3. CDR1 is MGHRA, CDR2 YSYEKL, per germline. This CDR3 contains 15 residues. The CDR3 here is CASSQGDRSNYGYTF. CDR3 DNA sequence: TGCGCCAGCAGCCAAGGGGACAGAAGTAACTATGGCTACACCTTC.

The V call is TRBV5-1, the J call TRBJ2-7; possible D gene TRBD2, 5 bases. Germline V CDR1 and CDR2: SGHRS, YFSETQ. V lost 3 bases, J lost 3 bases, and 37 bases lay in between. The CDR3 runs 22 residues. The CDR3 here is CASSYLSINLSGGDRFFYEQYF. CDR3 DNA sequence: TGCGCCAGCAGCTACCTATCTATTAACCTCAGCGGAGGAGATAGATTTTTCTACGAGCAGTACTTC.

The gene calls are TRBV2 and TRBJ2-3, with 8 positions matching TRBD2. The ends lost 7 bases at V and 4 bases at J; junction bases unmatched: 13. The CDR3 runs 16 residues. CDR1 and CDR2 (germline): SNHLY, FYNNEI. The CDR3 sequence: CASKWGGTSSSDTQYF. The CDR3 DNA is TGTGCCAGCAAATGGGGGGGGACTAGTAGTTCAGATACGCAGTATTTT.

J is TRBJ2-5 and V is TRBV9; a weak D match, TRBD2 (5 bases). CDR1 is SGDLS, CDR2 YYNGEE, per germline. The CDR3 is 14 amino acids. Trimming cost V 1 base and J 3 bases, with 10 bases left between them. CDR3 sequence: CASSVYEGEETQYF. Written as DNA, the CDR3 is TGTGCCAGCAGCGTATATGAGGGAGAAGAGACCCAGTACTTC.

The V call is TRBV9, the J call TRBJ2-1; 9 bases map to TRBD2. This CDR3 region has 16 residues. The V and J ends lost 2 bases and 0 bases, in that order; junction bases with no gene match: 3. Germline CDR1 and CDR2: SGDLS and YYNGEE. CDR3 sequence: CASSVVSGSSYNEQFF. CDR3 nucleotides: TGTGCCAGCAGCGTCGTTAGCGGGAGCTCCTACAATGAGCAGTTCTTC.

The gene calls are TRBV28 and TRBJ1-4, with D possibly TRBD1 on 5 matching bases. The V gene lost 4 bases and the J gene lost 6 bases, with 18 bases spanning the gap. Germline values: CDR1 MDHEN, CDR2 SYDVKM. The CDR3 contains 16 residues. The CDR3: CASSSRWGGSYEKLFF. In nucleotides, the CDR3 is TGTGCCAGCAGTTCTAGATGGGGGGGTAGTTATGAAAAACTGTTTTTT.

The chain carries TRBV2 and TRBJ1-5; D perhaps matches TRBD1 (5 bases). Germline V gene data show CDR1 as SNHLY and CDR2 as FYNNEI. The CDR3 is 12 residues long. The germline V and J ends were trimmed by 6 bases and 3 bases, with 6 bases remaining between them. Here the CDR3 DNA reads TGTGCCAGCAGCAGGGACAATCAGCCCCAGCATTTT. Protein: CASSRDNQPQHF.

V and J are TRBV11-2 and TRBJ2-7; D is uncertain. Trimming took 5 bases from V and 3 from J, leaving 14 bases between them. Germline V lookup: CDR1 SGHAT, CDR2 FQNNGV. This CDR3 contains 14 residues. The CDR3 DNA is TGTGCCAGCAGCGTCTTAAATGCGCGCTACGAGCAGTACTTC. It translates to CASSVLNARYEQYF. Variable domain in full (rest from reference TRBV11-2 and TRBJ2-7): EAGVAQSPRYKIIEKRQSVAFWCNPISGHATLYWYQQILGQGPKLLIQFQNNGVVDDSQLPKDRFSAERLKGVDSTLKIQPAKLEDSAVYLCASSVLNARYEQYFGPGTRLTVT.

The count of this clone is one. The chain recombines TRBV18 with TRBJ2-3; D may be TRBD2 (5 bases). The CDR3 covers 14 residues. V was pared by 6 bases and J by 6 bases, with 16 bases between. CDR1 is KGHSH and CDR2 is LQKENI in the germline V gene. CDR3 region: CASSPLSAADTQYF. The DNA of the CDR3 is TGTGCCAGCTCTCCCCTTTCAGCGGCGGATACGCAGTATTTT.

The chain employs TRBV28 and TRBJ2-5, with D possibly matching TRBD1 (5 bases). The CDR3 extends over 16 amino acids. The V end lost 3 bases, the J end lost 1 base, and 15 bases lay between the germline ends. Per the germline V gene, CDR1 is MDHEN and CDR2 is SYDVKM. CDR3 in DNA: TGTGCCAGCAGTTTGCAGGGAATCCCCTCCCAAGAGACCCAGTACTTC. Its protein is CASSLQGIPSQETQYF. Full variable domain (missing parts from reference TRBV28 and TRBJ2-5): DVKVTQSSRYLVKRTGEKVFLECVQDMDHENMFWYRQDPGLGLRLIYFSYDVKMKEKGDIPEGYSVSREKKERFSLILESASTNQTSMYLCASSLQGIPSQETQYFGPGTRLLVL.

J is TRBJ2-7 and V is TRBV28; D gene unclear. Between the trimmed V and J ends, which lost 6 bases and 4 bases, there was a span of 7 bases. Germline CDR1 reads MDHEN; CDR2 reads SYDVKM. The CDR3 loop spans 11 amino acids. DNA of the CDR3: TGTGCCAGCAGCACAGTTTACGAGCAGTACTTC. This encodes CASSTVYEQYF.

The V call is TRBV28, the J call TRBJ2-2; D is perhaps TRBD2 (6 bases). CDR3 length: 18 residues. V lost 4 bases and J 5 bases, leaving 23 bases between the germline ends. Germline V gene lookup returns CDR1 MDHEN and CDR2 SYDVKM. In nucleotides, the CDR3 is TGTGCCAGCAGTTCGTTTGCCGGTGGGGGGAGTTGGACCGGGGAGCTGTTTTTT. Protein: CASSSFAGGGSWTGELFF.

The rearrangement uses TRBV5-1 and TRBJ2-1; 13 bases are shared with TRBD2. V gave up 4 bases and J gave up 4 bases; unmatched junction bases: 5. The CDR3 has 16 residues. Germline-derived CDR1 and CDR2 are SGHRS and YFSETQ. The CDR3: CASSPGTSGTYNEQFF. In DNA form, the CDR3 reads TGCGCCAGCAGCCCAGGGACTAGCGGGACTTACAATGAGCAGTTCTTC. Based on the CDR3 plus reference TRBV5-1 and TRBJ2-1, the full variable domain is KAGVTQTPRYLIKTRGQQVTLSCSPISGHRSVSWYQQTPGQGLQFLFEYFSETQRNKGNFPGRFSGRQFSNSRSEMNVSTLELGDSALYLCASSPGTSGTYNEQFFGPGTRLTVL.

This chain links TRBV7-9 with TRBJ2-2; 7 bases fit TRBD1. In germline, CDR1 is SEHNR, CDR2 FQNEAQ (reference sequence). Losses at the gene ends were 5 bases for V and 1 base for J; bases not matched to a gene: 13. The CDR3 contains 18 residues. CDR3 DNA: TGTGCCAGCAGCCCCCGTTCGCGGACAGGTTTGAACACCGGGGAGCTGTTTTTT. Its translation: CASSPRSRTGLNTGELFF.

The rearrangement joins TRBV27 to TRBJ2-1; 7 bases match TRBD1. With 3 bases clipped from V and 6 bases from J, the junction kept 5 bases outside the gene matches. Germline CDR1 is MNHEY and CDR2 is SMNVEV (reference sequence). This CDR3 is 14 amino acids long. For the CDR3, the DNA is TGTGCCAGCAGTTTGACAGGGACCCTCAATGAGCAGTTCTTC. Its protein is CASSLTGTLNEQFF.

The chain carries TRBV7-8 and TRBJ2-7; the match to TRBD1 covers 10 bases. Germline-derived CDR1 and CDR2 are SGHVS and FQNEAQ. The CDR3 length is 14 residues. J lost 4 bases, V lost 5 bases, and 5 bases had no gene match. The chain's CDR3 is CASSRPGQGYEQYF. The CDR3 DNA reads TGTGCCAGCAGCCGCCCGGGACAGGGGTACGAGCAGTACTTC.

The CDR3 region is CASSPLAPGLPLRAGETQYF. DNA of the CDR3: TGTGCCAGCTCACCACTTGCTCCGGGACTACCGCTGCGGGCAGGAGAGACCCAGTACTTC. The rearrangement joins TRBV18 to TRBJ2-5, with 7 bases identical to TRBD2. V dropped 1 base and J dropped 4; count of bases not matched to a gene: 21. Looked up from germline, CDR1 is KGHSH and CDR2 is LQKENI. This CDR3 contains 20 residues.